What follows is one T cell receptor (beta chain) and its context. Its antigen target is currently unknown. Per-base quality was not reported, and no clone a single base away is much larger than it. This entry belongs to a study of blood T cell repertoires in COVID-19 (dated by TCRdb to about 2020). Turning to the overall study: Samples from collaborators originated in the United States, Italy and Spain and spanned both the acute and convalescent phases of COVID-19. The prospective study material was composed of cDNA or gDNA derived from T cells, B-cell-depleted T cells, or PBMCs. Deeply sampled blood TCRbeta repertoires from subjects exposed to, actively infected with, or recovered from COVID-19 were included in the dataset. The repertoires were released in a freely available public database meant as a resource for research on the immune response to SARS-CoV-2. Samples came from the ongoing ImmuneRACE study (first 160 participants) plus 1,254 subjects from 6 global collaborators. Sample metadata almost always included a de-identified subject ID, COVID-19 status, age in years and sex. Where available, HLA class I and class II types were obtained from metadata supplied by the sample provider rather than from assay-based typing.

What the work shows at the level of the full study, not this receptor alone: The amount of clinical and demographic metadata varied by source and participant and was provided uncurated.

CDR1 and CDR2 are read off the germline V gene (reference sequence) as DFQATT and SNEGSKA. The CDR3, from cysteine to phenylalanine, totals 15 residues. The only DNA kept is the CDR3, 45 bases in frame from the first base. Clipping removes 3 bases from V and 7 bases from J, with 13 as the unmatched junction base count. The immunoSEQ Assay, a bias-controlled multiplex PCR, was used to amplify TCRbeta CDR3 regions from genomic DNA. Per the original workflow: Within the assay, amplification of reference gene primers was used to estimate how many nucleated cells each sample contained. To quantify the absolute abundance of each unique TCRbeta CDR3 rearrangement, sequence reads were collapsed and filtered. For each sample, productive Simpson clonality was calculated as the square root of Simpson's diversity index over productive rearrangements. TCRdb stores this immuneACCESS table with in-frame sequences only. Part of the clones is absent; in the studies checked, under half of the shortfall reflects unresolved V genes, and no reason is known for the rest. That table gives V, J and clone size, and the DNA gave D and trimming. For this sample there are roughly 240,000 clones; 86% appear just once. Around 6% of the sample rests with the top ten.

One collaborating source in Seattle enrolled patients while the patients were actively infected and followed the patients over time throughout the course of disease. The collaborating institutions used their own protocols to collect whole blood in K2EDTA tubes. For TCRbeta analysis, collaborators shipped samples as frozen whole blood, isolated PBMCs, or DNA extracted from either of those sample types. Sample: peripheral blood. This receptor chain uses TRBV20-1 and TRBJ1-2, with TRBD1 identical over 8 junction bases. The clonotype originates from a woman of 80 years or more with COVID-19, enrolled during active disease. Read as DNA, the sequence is TGCAGTGCTAGTGAAACCCGACAGGGGCGGAGTGGCTACACCTTC. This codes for CSASETRQGRSGYTF.